The TCR beta chain described here comes from a study of neurological immune-mediated disorders. Study-level points and caveats: The level of TCR clonal expansion was highest in patients with HTLV-1-associated myelopathy and lowest in multiple sclerosis, where it fell below the level seen in healthy controls.

In this sample, this clonotype turned up many times. Its antigen is currently unknown. Germline trimming cut 0 bases from V and 10 bases from J; bases unmatched to any gene: 5. Per the germline V gene, CDR1 is SGHRS and CDR2 is YFSETQ. The CDR3 covers 15 residues. The team produced cDNA through 5'RACE using 10-nucleotide random UMIs. TCRdb recomputed calls from the 5' RACE reads with MiXCR, one row per CDR3 protein. The repertoire has about 30,000 distinct CDR3 sequences, around 12% of them found once; the top ten carry around 7.6%. Sequencing was performed on PBMCs. The J gene is TRBJ1-6, the V gene TRBV5-1; 9 positions match TRBD1. The clonotype was recovered from a man aged 55 to 70 in good health. CDR3 sequence (DNA): TGCGCCAGCAGCTTGGCCGGACAGGGGAGATCACCCCTCCACTTT. This gives the protein CASSLAGQGRSPLHF.